The entry that follows covers one TCR beta chain sequence. The antigen remains undetermined. Being one base from a much bigger clone, this may be a read error. This specimen belongs to a study of blood T cells in healthy people across ages. For the second PCR, which ran for 7 to 11 cycles, a sample-barcoded 5' primer and a J-beta primer mix were used. TCRdb passed the 5' RACE reads through MiXCR, listing each CDR3 protein once. The repertoire holds roughly 1.5 million distinct CDR3 sequences, with approximately 39% as singletons. Researchers collected around 10 milliliters of peripheral blood from every single donor. Study results and limitations: Unsorted PBMC material precluded a definitive naive versus antigen-experienced comparison. TCR beta diversity correlated strongly with naive T cell percentage.

In germline, CDR1 is SQVTM, CDR2 ANQGSEA. This CDR3 has 13 amino acids. The sample consisted of blood. The receptor comes from a woman in her late teens or twenties in good health. The chain recombines TRBV29-1 with TRBJ1-2, with 7 bases matching TRBD1. Here the CDR3 DNA reads TGCAGCGCCCGACAGGGATCGAGCTATGACTACACCTTC. Translated, it gives CSARQGSSYDYTF.